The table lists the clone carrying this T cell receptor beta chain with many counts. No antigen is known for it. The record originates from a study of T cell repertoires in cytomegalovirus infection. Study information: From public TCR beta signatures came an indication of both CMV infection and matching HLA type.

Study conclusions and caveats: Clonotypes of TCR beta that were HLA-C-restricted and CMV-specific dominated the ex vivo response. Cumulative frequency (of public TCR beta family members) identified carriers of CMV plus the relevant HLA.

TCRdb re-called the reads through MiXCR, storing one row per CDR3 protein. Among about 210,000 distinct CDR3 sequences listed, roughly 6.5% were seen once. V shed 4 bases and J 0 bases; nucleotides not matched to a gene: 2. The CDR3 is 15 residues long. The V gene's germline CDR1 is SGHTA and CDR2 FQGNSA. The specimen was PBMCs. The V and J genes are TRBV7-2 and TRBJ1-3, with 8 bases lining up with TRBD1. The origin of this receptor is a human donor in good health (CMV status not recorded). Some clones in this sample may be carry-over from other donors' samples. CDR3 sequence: CASSSGQASGNTIYF. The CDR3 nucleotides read TGTGCCAGCAGCTCGGGACAGGCCTCTGGAAACACCATATATTTT.